One T cell receptor (beta chain) is described in this entry. Sequenced by immunoSEQ multiplex PCR; TCRdb stores in-frame clones only, minus some. The repertoire holds 40,000 to 60,000 clones, about 82% seen once, with approximately 8.3% in the top ten. This CDR3 region has 15 residues. Per the germline V gene, CDR1 is MDHEN and CDR2 is SYDVKM. After removal of 3 bases from V and 6 bases from J, the junction contained 5 bases not matched to a gene. The time point is: peripheral blood 6 weeks after treatment start. These data belong to a study of PD-L1 blockade in urothelial cancer. The receptor was isolated from a man between 65 and 79 years old with urothelial cancer. The sequencing here drew on PBMCs, taken around atezolizumab (anti-PD-L1) treatment. The chain employs TRBV28 and TRBJ2-2; TRBD1 aligns across 9 bases. CDR3 sequence (DNA): TGTGCCAGCAGTTTTACAGGGGGCTTTCCCGGGGAGCTGTTTTTT. It encodes CASSFTGGFPGELFF.